These 15 T cell receptor beta chains originate from one sample sequenced in a study of T-cell reconstitution after alpha-beta-depleted transplantation in children. Unique molecular identifiers were used in preparing the TCRbeta library. One entry per CDR3 protein results from TCRdb running MiXCR on the PCR reads. Of approximately 420,000 distinct CDR3 sequences in the sample, about a tenth were seen once. This material consisted of PBMCs from the stem cell graft donor, taken from the stem cell graft. Receptors were obtained from a human donor who donated a stem cell graft to a child with acute myeloid leukemia.

This clonotype appeared many times. The rearrangement links TRBV7-9 to TRBJ1-1; D remains unclear. The CDR3 consists of 15 residues. V was trimmed by 6 bases and J by 0 bases, leaving 14 bases between them. Per the germline V gene, CDR1 is SEHNR and CDR2 is FQNEAQ (reference sequence). Here the CDR3 reads CASRGRGGMNTEAFF. CDR3 nucleotides: TGTGCCAGCAGGGGTCGTGGAGGGATGAACACTGAAGCTTTCTTT.

This clonotype showed up just a few times. V usage is TRBV7-2 and J usage is TRBJ2-1; D is unresolved. Germline CDR1 reads SGHTA; CDR2 reads FQGNSA. The V and J ends lost 5 bases and 0 bases respectively, with 11 bases between them. This CDR3 has 15 amino acids. Here the CDR3 DNA reads TGTGCCAGCAGCCCCCGACCCCTCTCCTACAATGAGCAGTTCTTC. Residues: CASSPRPLSYNEQFF.

This clonotype was observed a handful of times. The V call is TRBV7-2, the J call TRBJ1-6, with 8 positions matching TRBD1. The germline CDR1 and CDR2 sequences are SGHTA and FQGNSA. V trimming: 4 bases; J trimming: 9 bases; junction bases outside the gene matches: 11. The CDR3 sequence is 16 residues long. The CDR3 DNA reads as TGTGCCAGCAGCTCTCTCGGACAGGGACGTGTTTCACCCCTCCACTTT. It specifies CASSSLGQGRVSPLHF.

Many counts were recorded for this clonotype. The rearrangement joins TRBV12-3 or TRBV12-4 to TRBJ1-1, with D hard to call. The ends were cut back, 6 bases at V and 2 bases at J, with 10 bases in the middle. The CDR3 contains 13 residues. Here the CDR3 reads CASSSTRNTEAFF. The DNA of the CDR3 is TGTGCCAGCAGCTCGACAAGAAACACTGAAGCTTTCTTT.

There are a few counts of this clonotype. This chain links TRBV20-1 with TRBJ2-1; 8 bases align to TRBD2. Germline V CDR1 and CDR2: DFQATT, SNEGSKA (reference sequence). This CDR3 has 14 residues. V lost 2 bases to trimming and J lost 8 bases; unmatched junction nucleotides: 8. The CDR3 DNA reads TGCAGTGCTAGACCAGCGGGAGAGATAGATGAGCAGTTCTTC. Translating it yields CSARPAGEIDEQFF.

The chain employs TRBV20-1 and TRBJ2-7; D call uncertain. The CDR3 contains 14 residues. From germline, CDR1 is DFQATT and CDR2 SNEGSKA (reference sequence). The V end was cut by 3 bases, the J end by 0 bases, with 12 bases between. The CDR3 sequence: CSARIETRSYEQYF. The CDR3 DNA reads as TGCAGTGCTAGGATTGAAACCCGCTCCTACGAGCAGTACTTC.

A note on this clonotype: At one boundary the junction diverges from the germline segment, which might be a read error. The chain recombines TRBV18 with TRBJ2-6, with D tentatively TRBD2 (6 bases). Germline loops: CDR1 KGHSH, CDR2 LQKENI. The CDR3 length is 16 residues. The CDR3 nucleotides read TGTGCCAGCTCCCCACTCGGGGGCTCTGGGGCCAACGTCCTGACTTTC. Translated: CASSPLGGSGANVLTF.

The chain employs TRBV6-5 and TRBJ1-5; D is undetermined. Trimming shortened V by 5 bases and J by 6 bases, and 11 bases separated the two germline ends. This CDR3 region has 13 residues. CDR1 MNHEY and CDR2 SVGAGI come from the germline V gene. CDR3: CASSTEGVQPQHF. CDR3 nucleotides: TGTGCCAGCAGTACCGAGGGCGTTCAGCCCCAGCATTTT.

This CDR3 is CSVGTPHITDTQYF. The CDR3 DNA follows: TGCAGCGTCGGGACTCCCCACATTACAGATACGCAGTATTTT. The J gene is TRBJ2-3, the V gene TRBV29-1; TRBD2 is a possible D gene (6 bases). CDR1 is SQVTM and CDR2 is ANQGSEA in the germline V gene. The CDR3 loop spans 14 amino acids. V was shortened by 6 bases and J by 3 bases, with 16 bases between the two germline ends.

This sequence joins TRBV5-1 and TRBJ2-1; 12 bases match TRBD2. CDR1 is SGHRS, CDR2 YFSETQ, per germline. After removal of 2 bases from V and 7 bases from J, the junction contained 7 bases not matched to a gene. There are 16 residues in the CDR3. The CDR3 DNA reads as TGCGCCAGCAGCTTATCCGGACTAGCGGGATTAAATGAGCAGTTCTTC. This gives the protein CASSLSGLAGLNEQFF. The full variable domain, with the rest looked up from reference TRBV5-1 and TRBJ2-1, is KAGVTQTPRYLIKTRGQQVTLSCSPISGHRSVSWYQQTPGQGLQFLFEYFSETQRNKGNFPGRFSGRQFSNSRSEMNVSTLELGDSALYLCASSLSGLAGLNEQFFGPGTRLTVL.

Points on this clonotype: Likely a read error: the CDR3 ends without its conserved phenylalanine or tryptophan. The chain uses TRBV6-2 or TRBV6-3 and TRBJ2-7; 7 bases align to TRBD2. The CDR3 extends over 12 amino acids. J was trimmed by 7 bases and V by 10 bases; bases with no gene match: 10. The germline V gene encodes CDR1 MNHEY and CDR2 SVGEGT. DNA of the CDR3: TGTGCCACCGGGGACTACCTCTGGGAGCAGTACTAC. Residues: CATGDYLWEQYY.

This clonotype showed up just a few times. The V call is TRBV29-1, the J call TRBJ2-1; the D gene is possibly TRBD1 (6 bases). The CDR3 consists of 12 residues. Trimming removed 5 bases at V and 8 bases at J, with 13 bases between. In germline, CDR1 is SQVTM, CDR2 ANQGSEA. CDR3 in amino acids: CSVLQGVHEQFF. The CDR3 region has the DNA TGCAGCGTTCTACAGGGTGTCCATGAGCAGTTCTTC.

This clonotype was found a few times. This chain joins TRBV20-1 and TRBJ1-5; possible D gene TRBD1, 5 bases. The CDR3 runs 13 residues. The germline V gene encodes CDR1 DFQATT and CDR2 SNEGSKA (reference sequence). V was trimmed by 6 bases and J by 5 bases, leaving 14 bases between them. CDR3 protein: CSATQGGDQPQHF. The CDR3 DNA reads as TGCAGTGCAACTCAGGGAGGAGATCAGCCCCAGCATTTT.

A few counts support this clonotype. The chain uses TRBV19 and TRBJ1-5, with D possibly matching TRBD1 (5 bases). CDR1 LNHDA and CDR2 SQIVND come from the germline V gene (reference sequence). V gave up 7 bases and J gave up 4 bases, with 20 bases separating them. The CDR3 consists of 16 residues. In nucleotides, the CDR3 is TGTGCCAGTACCCCTGAATGGGGACGGGGAAATCAGCCCCAGCATTTT. This encodes CASTPEWGRGNQPQHF.

This chain uses TRBV5-1 with TRBJ2-1; possibly TRBD2 for D (5 bases). Trimming removed 3 bases from V and 14 bases from J, with 18 bases in between. Germline-derived CDR1 and CDR2 are SGHRS and YFSETQ. CDR3 length: 13 residues. The CDR3 spells CASSSAGNTQEFF. The CDR3 nucleotides are TGCGCCAGCAGCTCCGCGGGTAACACCCAAGAGTTCTTC.